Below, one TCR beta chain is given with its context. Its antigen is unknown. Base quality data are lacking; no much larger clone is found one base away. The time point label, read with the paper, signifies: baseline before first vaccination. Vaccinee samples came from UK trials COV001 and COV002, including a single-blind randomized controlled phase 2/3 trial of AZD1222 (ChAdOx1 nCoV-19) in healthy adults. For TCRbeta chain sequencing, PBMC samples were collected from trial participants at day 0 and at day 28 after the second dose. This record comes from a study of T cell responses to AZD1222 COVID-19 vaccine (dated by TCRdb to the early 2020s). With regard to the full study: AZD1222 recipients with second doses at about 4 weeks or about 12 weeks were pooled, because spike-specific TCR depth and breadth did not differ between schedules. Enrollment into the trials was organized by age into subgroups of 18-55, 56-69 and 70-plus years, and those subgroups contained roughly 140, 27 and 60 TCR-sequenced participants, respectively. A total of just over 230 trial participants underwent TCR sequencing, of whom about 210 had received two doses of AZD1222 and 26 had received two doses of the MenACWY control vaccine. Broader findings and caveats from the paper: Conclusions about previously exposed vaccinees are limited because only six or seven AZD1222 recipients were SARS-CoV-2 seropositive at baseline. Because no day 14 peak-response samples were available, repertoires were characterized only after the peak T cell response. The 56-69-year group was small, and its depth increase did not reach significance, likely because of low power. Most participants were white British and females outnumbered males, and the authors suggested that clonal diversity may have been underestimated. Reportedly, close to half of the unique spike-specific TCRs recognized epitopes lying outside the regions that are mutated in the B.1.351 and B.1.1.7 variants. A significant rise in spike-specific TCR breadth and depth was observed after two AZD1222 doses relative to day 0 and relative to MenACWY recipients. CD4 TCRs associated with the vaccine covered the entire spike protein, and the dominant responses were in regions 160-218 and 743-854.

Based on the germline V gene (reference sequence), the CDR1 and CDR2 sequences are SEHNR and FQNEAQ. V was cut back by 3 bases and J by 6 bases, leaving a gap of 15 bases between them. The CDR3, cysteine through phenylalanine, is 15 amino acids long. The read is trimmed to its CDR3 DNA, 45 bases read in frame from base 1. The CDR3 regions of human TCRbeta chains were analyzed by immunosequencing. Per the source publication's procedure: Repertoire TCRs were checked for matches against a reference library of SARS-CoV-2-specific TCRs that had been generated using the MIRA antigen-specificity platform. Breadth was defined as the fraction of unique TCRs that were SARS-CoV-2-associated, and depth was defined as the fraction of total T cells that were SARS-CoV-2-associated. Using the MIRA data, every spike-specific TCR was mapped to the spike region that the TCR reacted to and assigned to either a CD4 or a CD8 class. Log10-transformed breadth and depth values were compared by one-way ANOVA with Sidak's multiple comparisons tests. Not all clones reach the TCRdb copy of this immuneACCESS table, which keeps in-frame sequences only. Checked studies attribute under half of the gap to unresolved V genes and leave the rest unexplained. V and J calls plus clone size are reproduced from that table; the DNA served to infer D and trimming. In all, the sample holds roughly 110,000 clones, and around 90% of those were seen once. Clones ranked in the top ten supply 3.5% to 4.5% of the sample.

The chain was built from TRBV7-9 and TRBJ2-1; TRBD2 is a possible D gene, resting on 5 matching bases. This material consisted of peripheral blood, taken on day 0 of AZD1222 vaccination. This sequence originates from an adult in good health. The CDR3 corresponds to CASSFSGGPVNEQFF. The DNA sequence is TGTGCCAGCAGCTTTAGTGGAGGACCAGTCAATGAGCAGTTCTTC. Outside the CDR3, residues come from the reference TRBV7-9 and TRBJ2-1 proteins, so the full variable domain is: DTGVSQNPRHKITKRGQNVTFRCDPISEHNRLYWYRQTLGQGPEFLTYFQNEAQLEKSRLLSDRFSAERPKGSFSTLEIQRTEQGDSAMYLCASSFSGGPVNEQFFGPGTRLTVL.